This T cell receptor (beta chain) was sequenced during a study of Ad26.COV2.S vaccination and SARS-CoV-2 variants (dated by TCRdb to 2020 to 2022). Regarding the complete study: Donors in the vaccine arm were drawn from COV1001, a multicentre, randomized, double-blind, placebo-controlled phase I-IIa trial testing Ad26.COV2.S in healthy adults. Ad26.COV2.S was administered intramuscularly at 5 x 10^10 or 1 x 10^11 viral particles, either as a single shot or as two shots given 56 days apart. Sequencing of the TCRbeta repertoire served to evaluate the specificity and breadth of SARS-CoV-2-reactive T cell receptors following Ad26.COV2.S vaccination. A total of approximately 30 samples were included in the TCR-sequenced set, comprising around 19 Ad26.COV2.S vaccine recipients, 5 placebo recipients and 8 SARS-CoV-2 convalescent individuals. Trial participants were randomized into five groups of five: low-dose or high-dose Ad26.COV2.S given once or twice, or placebo on both occasions. Blinding of investigators to trial group allocation was maintained during experiments and outcome assessment.

Concerning this clone: Its binding antigen is unknown. Base-call qualities are not available, and no considerably larger clone is one nucleotide away.

This sample's treatment or condition label indicates: about 20 received Ad26.COV2.S at low or high dose, single or two shots; a few received placebo; per-sample allocation not given. For vaccine and placebo recipients, the sequenced repertoires came from samples collected on day 63 after the first injection. Between 29 July and 7 August 2020, Cohort 1b enrolled 25 adults aged 18-55 years at one site in Boston, USA. Ad26.COV2.S consisted of a replication-incompetent adenovirus type 26 vector by which a prefusion-stabilized SARS-CoV-2 spike protein from the original Wuhan strain was expressed. Overall results and qualifications from the work: Substantial breadth of spike-specific CD8+ and CD4+ T cell responses was reported after vaccination. The study lacked the statistical power to compare responses across vaccine doses or regimens. Higher spike-specific TCR breadth was observed in Ad26.COV2.S recipients than in placebo recipients (P = 0.0014). Comparable non-spike TCR breadth was observed between vaccine and placebo recipients, consistent with only spike being contained in the vaccine. It was noted by the authors that total T cell responses may have been underestimated by the TCR breadth and depth analyses.

The immunoSEQ Assay was used to sequence TCRbeta CDR3 regions. After extraction, genomic DNA underwent amplification by bias-controlled multiplex PCR, followed by high-throughput sequencing. The published analysis was carried out like this. To quantify the absolute abundance of every unique TCRbeta CDR3 region, sequences were collapsed and filtered. T cell fraction was estimated by normalization of TCRbeta template counts to usable DNA, with usable DNA being measured through amplification of reference genes present in all nucleated cells. Repertoire TCRs were annotated as SARS-CoV-2-specific when V gene, CDR3 amino acid sequence and J gene were exactly matched to a known reactive TCR set. The reference SARS-CoV-2 TCR set came from MIRA and was filtered for enrichment in COVID-19-positive ImmuneCODE repertoires, removing public or cross-reactive TCRs. Based on the MIRA antigens, annotated TCRs were further analysed at the level of specific ORF or position within ORF. Breadth was defined as annotated unique rearrangements over total unique productive rearrangements; depth was the summed frequency of those rearrangements. TCR breadth was compared between groups using two-sided Wilcoxon rank-sum tests. Held by TCRdb, this immuneACCESS table contains in-frame sequences only and omits some clones. Under half of the omission traces to an unresolved V gene where checked; the cause of the rest is unknown. The V and J calls and the clone size are those of that table, but D and trimming were determined from the DNA. The sample profile shows some 410,000 clones; over 80% of them were found once. The top ten constitute under 2% of the sample.

Deletion took 0 bases off V and 10 bases off J, with a span of 10 bases between the germline ends. The CDR3 sequence holds 13 residues, the cysteine and phenylalanine included. Of all the DNA, just the CDR3 is kept, 39 bases in frame from base 1. The TCR comes from a person between 18 and 65 years old who received the Ad26.COV2.S COVID-19 vaccine or a placebo. The chain employs TRBV12-3 or TRBV12-4 and TRBJ2-1; the D gene identity is not certain. The material sequenced was peripheral blood, taken in a trial of Ad26.COV2.S vaccine versus placebo. The nucleotide sequence reads as follows: TGTGCCAGCAGTTTAGCTGAGGTCGGAGAGCAGTTCTTC. This yields the protein CASSLAEVGEQFF.